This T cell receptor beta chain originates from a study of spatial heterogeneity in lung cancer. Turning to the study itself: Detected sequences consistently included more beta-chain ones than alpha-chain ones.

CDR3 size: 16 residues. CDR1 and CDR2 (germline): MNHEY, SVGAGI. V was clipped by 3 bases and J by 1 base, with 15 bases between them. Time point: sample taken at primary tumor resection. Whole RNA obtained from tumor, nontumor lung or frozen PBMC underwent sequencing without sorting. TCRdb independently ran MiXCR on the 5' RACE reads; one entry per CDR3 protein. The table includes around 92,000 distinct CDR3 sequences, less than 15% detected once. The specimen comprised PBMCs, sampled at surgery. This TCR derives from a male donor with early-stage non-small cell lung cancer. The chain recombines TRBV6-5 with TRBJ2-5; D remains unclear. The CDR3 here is CASSYLKGSLQETQYF. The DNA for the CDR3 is TGTGCCAGCAGTTATTTAAAGGGTTCCCTCCAAGAGACCCAGTACTTC.